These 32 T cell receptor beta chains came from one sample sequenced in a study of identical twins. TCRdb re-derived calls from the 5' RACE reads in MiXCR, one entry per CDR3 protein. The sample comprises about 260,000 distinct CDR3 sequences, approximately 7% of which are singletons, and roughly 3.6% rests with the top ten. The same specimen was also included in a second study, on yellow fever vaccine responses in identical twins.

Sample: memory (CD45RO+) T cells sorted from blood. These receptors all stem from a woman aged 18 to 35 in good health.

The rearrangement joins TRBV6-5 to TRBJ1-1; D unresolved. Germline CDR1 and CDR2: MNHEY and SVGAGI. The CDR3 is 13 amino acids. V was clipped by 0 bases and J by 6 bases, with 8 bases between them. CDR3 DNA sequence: TGTGCCAGCAGTTACTCGACCAGTGCTGAAGCTTTCTTT. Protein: CASSYSTSAEAFF.

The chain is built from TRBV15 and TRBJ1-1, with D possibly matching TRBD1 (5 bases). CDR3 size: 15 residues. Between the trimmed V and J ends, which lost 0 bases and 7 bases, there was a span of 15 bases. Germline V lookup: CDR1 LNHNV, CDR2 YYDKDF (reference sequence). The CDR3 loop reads CATSRDQGAASEAFF. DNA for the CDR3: TGTGCCACCAGCAGAGATCAGGGCGCCGCGAGTGAAGCTTTCTTT.

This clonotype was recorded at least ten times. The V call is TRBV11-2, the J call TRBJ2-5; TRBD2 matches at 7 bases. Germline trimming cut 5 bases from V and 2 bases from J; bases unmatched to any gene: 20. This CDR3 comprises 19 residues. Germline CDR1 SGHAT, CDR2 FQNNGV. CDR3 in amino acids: CASSARENPGLGGQETQYF. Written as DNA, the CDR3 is TGTGCCAGCAGCGCTAGGGAAAACCCCGGACTAGGCGGGCAAGAGACCCAGTACTTC.

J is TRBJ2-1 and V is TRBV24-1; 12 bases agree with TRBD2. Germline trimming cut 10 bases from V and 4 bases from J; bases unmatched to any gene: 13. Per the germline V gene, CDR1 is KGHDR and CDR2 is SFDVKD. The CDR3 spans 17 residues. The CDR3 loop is CATMDPRTSGKYNEQFF. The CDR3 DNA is TGTGCCACGATGGACCCTCGGACTAGCGGGAAGTACAATGAGCAGTTCTTC.

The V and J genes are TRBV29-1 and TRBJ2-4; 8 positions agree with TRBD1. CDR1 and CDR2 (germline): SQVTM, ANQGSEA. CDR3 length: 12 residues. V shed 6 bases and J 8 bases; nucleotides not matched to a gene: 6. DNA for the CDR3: TGCAGCGTCCGGGGACAGGCAGACATTCAGTACTTC. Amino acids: CSVRGQADIQYF.

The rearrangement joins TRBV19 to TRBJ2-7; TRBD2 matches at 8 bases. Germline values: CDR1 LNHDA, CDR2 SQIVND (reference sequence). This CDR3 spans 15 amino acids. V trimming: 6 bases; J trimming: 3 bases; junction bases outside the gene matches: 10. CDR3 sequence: CASSTGAGGNYEQYF. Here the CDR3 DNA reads TGTGCCAGTAGCACCGGGGCGGGAGGAAACTACGAGCAGTACTTC.

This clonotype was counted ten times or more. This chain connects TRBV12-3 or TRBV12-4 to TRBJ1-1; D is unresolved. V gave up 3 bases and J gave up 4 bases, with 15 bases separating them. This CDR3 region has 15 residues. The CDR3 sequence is CASSLGNEGGTEAFF. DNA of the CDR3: TGTGCCAGCAGTTTGGGTAACGAGGGTGGCACTGAAGCTTTCTTT.

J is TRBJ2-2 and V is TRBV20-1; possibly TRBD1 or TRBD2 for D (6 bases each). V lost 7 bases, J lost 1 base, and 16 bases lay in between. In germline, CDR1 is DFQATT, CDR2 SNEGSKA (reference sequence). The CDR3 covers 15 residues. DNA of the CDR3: TGCAGTGTTATGCAAGGGGGACTGAACACCGGGGAGCTGTTTTTT. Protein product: CSVMQGGLNTGELFF.

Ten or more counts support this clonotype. The CDR3 reads CASLSRSPGGRNEQFF. DNA for the CDR3: TGTGCCAGCCTCTCTCGAAGTCCAGGGGGCCGGAATGAGCAGTTCTTC. This chain connects TRBV12-3 or TRBV12-4 to TRBJ2-1; 8 positions agree with TRBD1. This CDR3 contains 16 residues. V lost 8 bases to trimming and J lost 7 bases; unmatched junction nucleotides: 16.

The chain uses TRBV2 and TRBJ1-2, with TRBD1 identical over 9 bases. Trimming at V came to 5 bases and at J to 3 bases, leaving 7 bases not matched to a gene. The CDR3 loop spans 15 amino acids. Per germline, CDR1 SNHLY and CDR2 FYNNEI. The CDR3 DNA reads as TGTGCCAGCAGTACCGGGACAGGGTCGGACTATGGCTACACCTTC. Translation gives CASSTGTGSDYGYTF.

As DNA, the CDR3 is TGCGCCAGCAGCTTGGTCCGGAATTACTACGAGCAGTACTTC. It specifies CASSLVRNYYEQYF. This sequence joins TRBV5-1 and TRBJ2-7; D not resolved. This CDR3 spans 14 amino acids. The germline V gene encodes CDR1 SGHRS and CDR2 YFSETQ. V was trimmed by 0 bases and J by 3 bases, leaving 10 bases between them. The variable domain in full, with the rest retrieved from reference TRBV5-1 and TRBJ2-7, is KAGVTQTPRYLIKTRGQQVTLSCSPISGHRSVSWYQQTPGQGLQFLFEYFSETQRNKGNFPGRFSGRQFSNSRSEMNVSTLELGDSALYLCASSLVRNYYEQYFGPGTRLTVT.

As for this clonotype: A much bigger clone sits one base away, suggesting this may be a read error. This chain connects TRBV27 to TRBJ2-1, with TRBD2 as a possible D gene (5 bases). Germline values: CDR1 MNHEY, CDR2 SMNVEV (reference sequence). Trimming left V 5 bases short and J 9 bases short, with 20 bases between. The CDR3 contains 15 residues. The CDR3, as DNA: TGTGCCAGCAGTCCCATCTACTCCGGACTGGGTGAGCAGTTCTTC. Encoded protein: CASSPIYSGLGEQFF.

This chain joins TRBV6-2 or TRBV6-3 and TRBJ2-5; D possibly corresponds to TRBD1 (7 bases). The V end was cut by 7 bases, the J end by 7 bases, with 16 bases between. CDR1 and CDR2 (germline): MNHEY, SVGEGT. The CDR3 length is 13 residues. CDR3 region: CASIQGGFGTQYF. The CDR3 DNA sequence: TGTGCCAGCATCCAGGGGGGATTTGGGACCCAGTACTTC.

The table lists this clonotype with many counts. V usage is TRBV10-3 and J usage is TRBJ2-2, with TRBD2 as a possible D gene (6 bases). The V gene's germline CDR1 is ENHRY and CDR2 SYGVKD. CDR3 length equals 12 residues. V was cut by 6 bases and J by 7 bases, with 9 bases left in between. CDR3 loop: CAIRRDGGELFF. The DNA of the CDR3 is TGTGCCATCAGGCGGGACGGCGGGGAGCTGTTTTTT.

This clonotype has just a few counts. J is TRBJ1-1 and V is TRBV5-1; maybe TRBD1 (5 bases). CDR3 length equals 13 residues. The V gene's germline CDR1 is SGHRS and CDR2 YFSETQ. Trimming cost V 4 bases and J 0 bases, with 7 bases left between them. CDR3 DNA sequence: TGCGCCAGCAGCGGGGCCATGAACACTGAAGCTTTCTTT. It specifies CASSGAMNTEAFF.

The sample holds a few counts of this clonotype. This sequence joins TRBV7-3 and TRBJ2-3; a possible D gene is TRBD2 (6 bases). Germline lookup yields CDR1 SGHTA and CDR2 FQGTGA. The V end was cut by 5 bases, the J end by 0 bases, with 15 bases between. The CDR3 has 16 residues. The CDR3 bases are TGTGCCAGCAGCCTTAGGATGGGAGGTAGCACAGATACGCAGTATTTT. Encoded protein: CASSLRMGGSTDTQYF.

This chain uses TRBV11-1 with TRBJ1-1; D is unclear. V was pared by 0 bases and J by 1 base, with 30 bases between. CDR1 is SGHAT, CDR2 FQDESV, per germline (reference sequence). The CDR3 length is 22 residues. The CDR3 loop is CASSLARGYQPSRSVGNTEAFF. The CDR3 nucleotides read TGTGCCAGCAGCTTAGCGCGTGGGTACCAACCTTCTCGGAGTGTGGGGAACACTGAAGCTTTCTTT.

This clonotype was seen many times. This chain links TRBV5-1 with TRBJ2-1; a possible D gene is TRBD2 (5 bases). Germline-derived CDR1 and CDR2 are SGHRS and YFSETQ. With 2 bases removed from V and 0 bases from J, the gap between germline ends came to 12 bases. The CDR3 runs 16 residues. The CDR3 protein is CASSFRGPDSYNEQFF. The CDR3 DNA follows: TGCGCCAGCAGCTTCCGGGGTCCTGACTCCTACAATGAGCAGTTCTTC.

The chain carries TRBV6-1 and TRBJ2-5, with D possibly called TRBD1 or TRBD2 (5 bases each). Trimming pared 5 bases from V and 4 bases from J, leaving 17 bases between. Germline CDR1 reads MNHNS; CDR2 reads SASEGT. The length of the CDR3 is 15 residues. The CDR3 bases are TGTGCCAGCAGTCCCGGGACCATCTTCGTAGAGACCCAGTACTTC. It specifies CASSPGTIFVETQYF.

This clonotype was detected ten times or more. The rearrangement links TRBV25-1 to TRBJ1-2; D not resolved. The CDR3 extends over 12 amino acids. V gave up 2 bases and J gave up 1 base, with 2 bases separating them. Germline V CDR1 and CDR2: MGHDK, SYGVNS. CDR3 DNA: TGTGCCAGCAGTGAACTTAACTATGGCTACACCTTC. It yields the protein CASSELNYGYTF.

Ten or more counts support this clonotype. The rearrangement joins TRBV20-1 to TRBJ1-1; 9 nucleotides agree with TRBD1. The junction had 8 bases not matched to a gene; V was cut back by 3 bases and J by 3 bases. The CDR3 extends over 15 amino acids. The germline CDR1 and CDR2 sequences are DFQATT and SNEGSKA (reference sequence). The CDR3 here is CSASPKGTGYTEAFF. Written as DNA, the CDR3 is TGCAGTGCTAGTCCCAAGGGGACAGGGTACACTGAAGCTTTCTTT.

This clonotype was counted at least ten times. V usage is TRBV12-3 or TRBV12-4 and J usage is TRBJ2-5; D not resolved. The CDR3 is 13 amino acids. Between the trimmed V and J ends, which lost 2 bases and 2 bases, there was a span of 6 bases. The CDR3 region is CASSLLSQETQYF. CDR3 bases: TGTGCCAGCAGTTTACTCAGTCAAGAGACCCAGTACTTC.

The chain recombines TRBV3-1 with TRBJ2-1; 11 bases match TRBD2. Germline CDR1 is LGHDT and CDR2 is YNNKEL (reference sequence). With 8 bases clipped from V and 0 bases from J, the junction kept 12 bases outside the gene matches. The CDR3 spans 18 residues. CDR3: CASCLDRLAGSSYNEQFF. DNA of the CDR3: TGTGCCAGCTGTTTAGATCGACTAGCGGGAAGCTCCTACAATGAGCAGTTCTTC.

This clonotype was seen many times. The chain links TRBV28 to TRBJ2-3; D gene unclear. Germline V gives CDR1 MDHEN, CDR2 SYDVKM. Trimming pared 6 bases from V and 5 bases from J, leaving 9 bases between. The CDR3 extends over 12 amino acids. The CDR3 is CASSLLGDTQYF. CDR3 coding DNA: TGTGCCAGCAGCCTCCTAGGAGATACGCAGTATTTT.

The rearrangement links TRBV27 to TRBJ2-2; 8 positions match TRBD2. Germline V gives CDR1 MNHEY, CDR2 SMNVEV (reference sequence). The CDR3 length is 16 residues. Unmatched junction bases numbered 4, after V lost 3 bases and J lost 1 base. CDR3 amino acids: CASSFPGGGNTGELFF. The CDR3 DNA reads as TGTGCCAGCAGTTTTCCGGGAGGGGGGAACACCGGGGAGCTGTTTTTT.

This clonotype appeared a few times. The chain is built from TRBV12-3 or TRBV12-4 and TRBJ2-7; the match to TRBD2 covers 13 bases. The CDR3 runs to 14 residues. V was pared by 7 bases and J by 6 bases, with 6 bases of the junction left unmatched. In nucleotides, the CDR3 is TGTGCCAGCACCCGGACTAGCGGGAGACGCGAGCAGTACTTC. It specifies CASTRTSGRREQYF.

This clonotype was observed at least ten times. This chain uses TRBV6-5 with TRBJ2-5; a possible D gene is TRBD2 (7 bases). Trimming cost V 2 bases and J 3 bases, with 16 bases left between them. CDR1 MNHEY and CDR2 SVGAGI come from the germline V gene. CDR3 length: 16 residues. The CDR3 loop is CASSYVRPGGEETQYF. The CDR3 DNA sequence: TGTGCCAGCAGTTACGTTCGACCGGGGGGCGAAGAGACCCAGTACTTC.

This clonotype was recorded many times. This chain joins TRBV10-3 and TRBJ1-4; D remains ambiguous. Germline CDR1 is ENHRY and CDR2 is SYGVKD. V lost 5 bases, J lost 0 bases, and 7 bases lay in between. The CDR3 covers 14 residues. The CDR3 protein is CAISSGTTNEKLFF. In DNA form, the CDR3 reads TGTGCCATCAGTTCCGGGACAACTAATGAAAAACTGTTTTTT.

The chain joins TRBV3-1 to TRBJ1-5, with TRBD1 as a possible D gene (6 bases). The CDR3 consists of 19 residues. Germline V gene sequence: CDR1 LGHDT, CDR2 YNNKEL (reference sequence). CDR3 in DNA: TGTACCTGCAGCCTCGGGGGCGGGGCAGGGCACACCCCGAATCAGCCCCAGCATTTT. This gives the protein CTCSLGGGAGHTPNQPQHF.

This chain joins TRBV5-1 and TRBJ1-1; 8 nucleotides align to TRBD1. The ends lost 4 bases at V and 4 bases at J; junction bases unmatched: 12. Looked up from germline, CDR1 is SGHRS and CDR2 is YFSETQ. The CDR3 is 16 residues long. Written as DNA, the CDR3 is TGCGCCAGCAGCCCCTGGACAGGGCGGTTGAGCACTGAAGCTTTCTTT. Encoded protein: CASSPWTGRLSTEAFF.

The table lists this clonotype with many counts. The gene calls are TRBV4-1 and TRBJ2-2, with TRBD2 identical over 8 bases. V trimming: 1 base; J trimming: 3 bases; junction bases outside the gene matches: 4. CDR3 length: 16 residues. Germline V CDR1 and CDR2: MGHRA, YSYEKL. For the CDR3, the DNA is TGCGCCAGCAGCCAAGGGTCGGGGGGGTACACCGGGGAGCTGTTTTTT. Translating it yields CASSQGSGGYTGELFF.

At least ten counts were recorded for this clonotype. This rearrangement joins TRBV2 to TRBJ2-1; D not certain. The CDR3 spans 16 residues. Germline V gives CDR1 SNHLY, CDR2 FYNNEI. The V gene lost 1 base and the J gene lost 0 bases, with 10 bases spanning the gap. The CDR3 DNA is TGTGCCAGCAGTGAAGTTATGCAAGGCTCCTACAATGAGCAGTTCTTC. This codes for CASSEVMQGSYNEQFF.